These T cell receptor beta chains were read from a single sample in a study of cytotoxic CD8 clonotypes in ibrutinib-treated CLL. TCRdb's table, derived via immunoSEQ multiplex PCR, lists solely in-frame clones and lacks some. Among about 200,000 clones listed, more than 65% were seen once. Sequenced material: PBMCs, taken after 12 months of ibrutinib treatment. The receptors derive from a human donor with chronic lymphocytic leukemia. Both conserved end residues are part of each CDR3. Each record gives: V gene, clone size, D gene, J gene, CDR3 DNA, CDR3 protein. D genes are given only for firm matches. Size tells how often a clone was seen (once, few, many) or the class of an expanded clone, and some rows leave it out.

>TRBV19|.|TRBD1|TRBJ1-2
TGTGCCAGTACCCTGGGACAGGGCTTTAACTATGGCTACACCTTC
CASTLGQGFNYGYTF
>TRBV10-1|.|.|TRBJ1-3
TGCGCCAGCAGTGAGTCGGGGCTCTCTGGAAACACCATATATTTT
CASSESGLSGNTIYF
>TRBV7-3|.|.|TRBJ2-3
TGTGCCAGCAGCTTATCAGTAACTAGCACAGATACGCAGTATTTT
CASSLSVTSTDTQYF
>TRBV7-8|.|.|TRBJ1-2
TGTGCCAGCAGCTTTGGCCCGGGGGGCTACACCTTC
CASSFGPGGYTF
>TRBV15|.|TRBD2|TRBJ2-7
TGTGCCACCAGCGGCCGACTAGCGGGTCTCTCCCCCCTCCACTTC
CATSGRLAGLSPLHF
>TRBV5-1|.|.|TRBJ1-2
TGCGCCAGCAGCTCAATTCACAGGGATGGCTACACCTTC
CASSSIHRDGYTF
>TRBV19|.|.|TRBJ2-3
TGTGCCAGTAGTAAGCCAGGGGAAATTCAAGATACGCAGTATTTT
CASSKPGEIQDTQYF
>TRBV5-6|.|TRBD2|TRBJ2-1
TGTGCCAGCAGCCGACTAGCGGGGGGGCCTCATGAGCAGTTCTTC
CASSRLAGGPHEQFF
>TRBV5-1|.|TRBD1|TRBJ1-2
TGCGCCAGCAGCTCGACCGGGACAGGGCTCTATGGCTACACCTTC
CASSSTGTGLYGYTF
>TRBV28|.|.|TRBJ1-1
TGTGCCAGCAGTCGAACGACGGTGAACACTGAAGCTTTCTTT
CASSRTTVNTEAFF
>TRBV6-5|.|.|TRBJ2-1
TGTGCCAGCAGTTACAGCTTTGGTGAGCAGTTCTTC
CASSYSFGEQFF
>TRBV5-6|.|TRBD1|TRBJ1-1
TGTGCCAGCAGCTTACCTAGGACAGGGATGAACACTGAAGCTTTCTTT
CASSLPRTGMNTEAFF
>TRBV5-5|.|TRBD1|TRBJ1-4
TGTGCCAGCAGCAGCGACAGGGACTACTTTAATGAAAAACTGTTTTTT
CASSSDRDYFNEKLFF
>TRBV5-1|.|TRBD1|TRBJ1-4
TGCGCCAGCAGCCGACAGGGCCTATTTGCAACTAATGAAAAACTGTTTTTT
CASSRQGLFATNEKLFF
>TRBV5-4|.|.|TRBJ2-1
TGTGCCAGCAGCTTTACGACTATCCGATACAATGAGCAGTTCTTC
CASSFTTIRYNEQFF
>TRBV9|.|.|TRBJ1-2
TGTGCCAGCAGCGTAGGCAGCTTTAACTATGGCTACACCTTC
CASSVGSFNYGYTF
>TRBV9|once|.|TRBJ1-4
TGTGCCAGCAGCGTCGGAGGGGCTGGGGCAACTAATGAAAAACTGTTTTTT
CASSVGGAGATNEKLFF
>TRBV6-1|.|TRBD2|TRBJ2-7
TGTGCCAGCAGTGAACTAGCGGGAGACCTCTACGAGCAGTACTTC
CASSELAGDLYEQYF
>TRBV28|.|TRBD1|TRBJ2-7
TGTGCCAGCAGTCCCGGGACAGATCTCTCCTACGAGCAGTACTTC
CASSPGTDLSYEQYF
>TRBV13|.|.|TRBJ1-5
TGTGCCAGCAGCGAGCGGACACTTAGCAATCAGCCCCAGCATTTT
CASSERTLSNQPQHF
>TRBV5-5|.|.|TRBJ2-5
TGTGCCAGCCGGACCGGGGAGACCCAGTACTTC
CASRTGETQYF
>TRBV11-1|.|.|TRBJ1-4
TGTGCCAGCAGCTCTCAGAATGAAAAACTGTTTTTT
CASSSQNEKLFF
>TRBV18|.|.|TRBJ2-1
TGTGCCAGCTCACCCCAGGACACGGCAGGGAATGAGCAGTTCTTC
CASSPQDTAGNEQFF
>TRBV18|few|.|TRBJ2-5
TGTGCCAGCTCACCACCAGGGCCCCAAGAGACCCAGTACTTC
CASSPPGPQETQYF
>TRBV7-9|.|TRBD2|TRBJ2-1
TGTGCCAGCAGCTTATTACTAGCGGAGAAGGGTACCTACAATGAGCAGTTCTTC
CASSLLLAEKGTYNEQFF
>TRBV7-2|few|.|TRBJ1-3
TGTGCCAGCAGCCCCGGGCCCTCGGGAAACACCATATATTTT
CASSPGPSGNTIYF
>TRBV7-9|once|.|TRBJ1-2
TGTGCCAGCAGCTCACTGGGGCGCGGCTATGGCTACACCTTC
CASSSLGRGYGYTF